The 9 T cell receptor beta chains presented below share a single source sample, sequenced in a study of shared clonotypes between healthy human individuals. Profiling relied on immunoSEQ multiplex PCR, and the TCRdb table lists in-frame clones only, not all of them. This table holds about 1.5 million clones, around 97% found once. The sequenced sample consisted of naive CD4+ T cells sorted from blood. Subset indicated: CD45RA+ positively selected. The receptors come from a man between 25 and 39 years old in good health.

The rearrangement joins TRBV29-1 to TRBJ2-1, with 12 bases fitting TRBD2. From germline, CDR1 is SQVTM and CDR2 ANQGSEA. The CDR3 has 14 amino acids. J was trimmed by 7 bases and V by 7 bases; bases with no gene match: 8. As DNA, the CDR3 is TGCAGCGCCGGCCTAGCGGGAGGGCTTAATGAGCAGTTCTTC. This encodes CSAGLAGGLNEQFF.

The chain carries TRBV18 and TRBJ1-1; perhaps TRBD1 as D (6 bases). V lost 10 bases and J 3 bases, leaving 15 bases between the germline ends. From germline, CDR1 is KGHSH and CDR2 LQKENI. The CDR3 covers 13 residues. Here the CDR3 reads CANAQGAHTEAFF. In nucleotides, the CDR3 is TGTGCCAATGCACAGGGTGCCCACACTGAAGCTTTCTTT.

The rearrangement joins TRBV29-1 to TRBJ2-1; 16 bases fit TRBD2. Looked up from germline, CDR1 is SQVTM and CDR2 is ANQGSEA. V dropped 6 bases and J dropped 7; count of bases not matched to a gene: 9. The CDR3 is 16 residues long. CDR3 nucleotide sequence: TGCAGCGTATTAACCGGGACTAGCGGGAGGGAGAATGAGCAGTTCTTC. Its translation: CSVLTGTSGRENEQFF.

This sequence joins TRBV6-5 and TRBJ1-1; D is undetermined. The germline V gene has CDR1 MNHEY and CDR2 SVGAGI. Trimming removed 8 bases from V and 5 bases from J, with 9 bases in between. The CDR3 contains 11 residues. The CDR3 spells CASLQATEAFF. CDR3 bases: TGTGCCAGCTTACAAGCAACTGAAGCTTTCTTT.

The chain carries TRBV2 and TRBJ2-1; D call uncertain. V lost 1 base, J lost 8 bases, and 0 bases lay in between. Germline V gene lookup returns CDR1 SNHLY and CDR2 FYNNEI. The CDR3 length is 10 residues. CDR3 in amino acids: CASSEDEQFF. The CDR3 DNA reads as TGTGCCAGCAGTGAAGATGAGCAGTTCTTC. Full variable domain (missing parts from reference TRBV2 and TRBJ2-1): EPEVTQTPSHQVTQMGQEVILRCVPISNHLYFYWYRQILGQKVEFLVSFYNNEISEKSEIFDDQFSVERPDGSNFTLKIRSTKLEDSAMYFCASSEDEQFFGPGTRLTVL.

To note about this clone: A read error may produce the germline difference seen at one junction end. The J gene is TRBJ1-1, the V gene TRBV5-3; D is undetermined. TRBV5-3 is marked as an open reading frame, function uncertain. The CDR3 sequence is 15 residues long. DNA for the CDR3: TGTGCCAGCAGCTTGGATGGGAGTGGAAACACTGAAGCTTTCTTT. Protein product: CASSLDGSGNTEAFF.

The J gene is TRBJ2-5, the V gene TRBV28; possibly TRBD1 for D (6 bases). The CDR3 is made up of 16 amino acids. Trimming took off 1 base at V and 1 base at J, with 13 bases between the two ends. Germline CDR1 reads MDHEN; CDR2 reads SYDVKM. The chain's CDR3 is CASSLSGTGSQETQYF. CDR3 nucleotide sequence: TGTGCCAGCAGTTTATCCGGCACAGGGTCCCAAGAGACCCAGTACTTC.

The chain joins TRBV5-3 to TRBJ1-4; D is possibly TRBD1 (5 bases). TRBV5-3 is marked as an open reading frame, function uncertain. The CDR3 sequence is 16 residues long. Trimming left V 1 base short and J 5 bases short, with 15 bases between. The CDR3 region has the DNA TGTGCCAGAAGCTTGAGTAGACGTGACAGCAATGAAAAACTGTTTTTT. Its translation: CARSLSRRDSNEKLFF.

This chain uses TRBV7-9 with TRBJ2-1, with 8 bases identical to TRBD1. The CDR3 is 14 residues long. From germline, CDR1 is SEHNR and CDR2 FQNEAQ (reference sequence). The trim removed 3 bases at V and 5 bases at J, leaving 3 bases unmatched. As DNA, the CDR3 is TGTGCCAGCAGCTTGGGACAGGTTCACAATGAGCAGTTCTTC. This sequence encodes CASSLGQVHNEQFF.